These T cell receptor beta chains were read from a single sample in a study of T cells in Graves' hyperthyroidism and ophthalmopathy. TCRdb recomputed calls from the multiplex PCR reads with MiXCR, one row per CDR3 protein. This sample has 300,000 to 450,000 distinct CDR3 sequences, with roughly 13% found just once. Sequencing was performed on blood. The receptors were sampled from a young man with Graves' hyperthyroidism that later progressed to Graves' ophthalmopathy. Each CDR3 is given with its conserved first and last residue. Each record gives: J gene, D gene, V gene, clone size, CDR3 DNA, CDR3 protein. The D gene is left open where the match is weak. Some rows mark clone size as missing; the rest say once, few, many or name a class of expanded clone.

J gene: TRBJ2-1; D gene: TRBD2; V gene: TRBV10-3; clone size: many; CDR3 DNA: TGTGCCATCAAAGCGGGGGGCCTCGACAATGAGCAGTTCTTC; CDR3 protein: CAIKAGGLDNEQFF
J gene: TRBJ1-2; D gene: NA; V gene: TRBV12-3/TRBV12-4; clone size: NA; CDR3 DNA: TGTGCCAGCAGTTTTTCGGGGGCCTATGGCTACACCTTC; CDR3 protein: CASSFSGAYGYTF
J gene: TRBJ1-2; D gene: TRBD1; V gene: TRBV15; clone size: NA; CDR3 DNA: TGTGCCACCACCGGACAGGGAAAAGGATATGGCTACACCTTC; CDR3 protein: CATTGQGKGYGYTF
J gene: TRBJ1-5; D gene: NA; V gene: TRBV24-1; clone size: many; CDR3 DNA: TGTGCCACCAGTGGCGAACGGGGAACTTCTGGCAATCAGCCCCAGCATTTT; CDR3 protein: CATSGERGTSGNQPQHF
J gene: TRBJ2-7; D gene: NA; V gene: TRBV14; clone size: NA; CDR3 DNA: TGTGCCAGCAGCCAAGGGTCCGGTGTGATACCTTACGAGCAGTACTTC; CDR3 protein: CASSQGSGVIPYEQYF
J gene: TRBJ2-3; D gene: TRBD2; V gene: TRBV11-3; clone size: NA; CDR3 DNA: TGTGCCAGCAGCTGGAGCTGGTTAGCGGGGGGGCCAGACGTTGGAGATACGCAGTATTTT; CDR3 protein: CASSWSWLAGGPDVGDTQYF
J gene: TRBJ2-5; D gene: NA; V gene: TRBV20-1; clone size: few; CDR3 DNA: TGCAGTGCTAGAGATGGCTCGATTAGCGCCAAAGAGACCCAGTACTTC; CDR3 protein: CSARDGSISAKETQYF
J gene: TRBJ2-2; D gene: TRBD1; V gene: TRBV6-2/TRBV6-3; clone size: NA; CDR3 DNA: TGTGCCAGCAGACCGGGACAGCTCAACACCGGGGAGCTGTTTTTT; CDR3 protein: CASRPGQLNTGELFF
J gene: TRBJ1-1; D gene: TRBD1; V gene: TRBV12-3/TRBV12-4; clone size: many; CDR3 DNA: TGTGCCAGCAGCCGACAGGGGCCCGATGAAGCTTTCTTT; CDR3 protein: CASSRQGPDEAFF
J gene: TRBJ2-4; D gene: NA; V gene: TRBV13; clone size: NA; CDR3 DNA: TGTGCCAGCAGCTTAGGGGGAAAGCCCCCCAAAAACATTCAGTACTTC; CDR3 protein: CASSLGGKPPKNIQYF
J gene: TRBJ1-6; D gene: TRBD1; V gene: TRBV11-2; clone size: NA; CDR3 DNA: TGTGCCAGCAGCGCCCGGGACAGACCATACTTCTATAATTCACCCCTCCACTTT; CDR3 protein: CASSARDRPYFYNSPLHF
J gene: TRBJ1-2; D gene: TRBD1; V gene: TRBV12-3/TRBV12-4; clone size: many; CDR3 DNA: TGTGCCAGCAGCAGGACAGGAGGGTATGGCTACACCTTC; CDR3 protein: CASSRTGGYGYTF
J gene: TRBJ2-1; D gene: TRBD2; V gene: TRBV5-1; clone size: NA; CDR3 DNA: TGCGCCAGCAGTCCGAGCGGGGGTATCTATGAGCAGTTCTTC; CDR3 protein: CASSPSGGIYEQFF
J gene: TRBJ2-1; D gene: TRBD2; V gene: TRBV20-1; clone size: many; CDR3 DNA: TGCAGTGCTAGAGATCCTAGCGGGGGGGAAAATGAGCAGTTCTTC; CDR3 protein: CSARDPSGGENEQFF
J gene: TRBJ1-4; D gene: NA; V gene: TRBV5-1; clone size: many; CDR3 DNA: TGCGCCAGCTGTAAGGACAACCCAACTAATGAAAAACTGTTTTTT; CDR3 protein: CASCKDNPTNEKLFF
J gene: TRBJ1-1; D gene: NA; V gene: TRBV3-1; clone size: NA; CDR3 DNA: TGTGCCAGCAGCCAAGTGTCTCCCCGGAAGAGGGGCACTGAAGCTTTCTTT; CDR3 protein: CASSQVSPRKRGTEAFF
J gene: TRBJ2-7; D gene: TRBD1; V gene: TRBV7-9; clone size: many; CDR3 DNA: TGTGCCAGCAGCTTCCAGGACAGGGGGTACGAGCAGTACTTC; CDR3 protein: CASSFQDRGYEQYF
J gene: TRBJ2-7; D gene: NA; V gene: TRBV6-1; clone size: NA; CDR3 DNA: TGTGCCAGCAGTACAGTCTCCTACGAGCAGTACTTC; CDR3 protein: CASSTVSYEQYF
J gene: TRBJ1-4; D gene: NA; V gene: TRBV6-1; clone size: NA; CDR3 DNA: TGTGCCGGCAGGACTAGGTCGATGGGGGAAAAACTGTTTTTT; CDR3 protein: CAGRTRSMGEKLFF
J gene: TRBJ1-5; D gene: TRBD1; V gene: TRBV5-8; clone size: few; CDR3 DNA: TGTGCCAGCAGGGTGCCTTTTACAGGGGGCCAAGGTTGGGTATATAGCAATCAGCCCCAGCATTTT; CDR3 protein: CASRVPFTGGQGWVYSNQPQHF
J gene: TRBJ2-1; D gene: NA; V gene: TRBV11-2; clone size: NA; CDR3 DNA: TGTGCCAGCAGGGGGGAGGGGGGGGGGGCGTTTAATGAGCAGTTCTTC; CDR3 protein: CASRGEGGGAFNEQFF
J gene: TRBJ2-7; D gene: NA; V gene: TRBV12-3/TRBV12-4; clone size: many; CDR3 DNA: TGTGCCAGCAGTTCTTGGACAGAGGCCGACGAGCAGTACTTC; CDR3 protein: CASSSWTEADEQYF
J gene: TRBJ1-5; D gene: TRBD1; V gene: TRBV6-1; clone size: many; CDR3 DNA: TGTGCCAGCAGTCCGACAGGGAATGAACAGCCCCAGCATTTT; CDR3 protein: CASSPTGNEQPQHF
J gene: TRBJ2-3; D gene: NA; V gene: TRBV12-3/TRBV12-4; clone size: many; CDR3 DNA: TGTGCCAGCAGTAACAGGGGAGGGACAGATACGCAGTATTTT; CDR3 protein: CASSNRGGTDTQYF
J gene: TRBJ1-2; D gene: NA; V gene: TRBV5-1; clone size: many; CDR3 DNA: TGCGCCAGCAGCTTGGGGACACTCTATGGCTACACCTTC; CDR3 protein: CASSLGTLYGYTF
J gene: TRBJ2-7; D gene: NA; V gene: TRBV7-9; clone size: few; CDR3 DNA: TGTGCCAGCAGCTTTTCAACCAGGGAGCAGTACTTC; CDR3 protein: CASSFSTREQYF
J gene: TRBJ2-7; D gene: TRBD1; V gene: TRBV5-1; clone size: few; CDR3 DNA: TGCGCCAGCAGCGAAAACCTCGCCGGGACAGTAACCCCCTACGAGCAGTACTTC; CDR3 protein: CASSENLAGTVTPYEQYF
J gene: TRBJ1-2; D gene: TRBD1; V gene: TRBV7-2; clone size: many; CDR3 DNA: TGTGCCAGCAGCTTCCGACAGGGTGATGGCTACACCTTC; CDR3 protein: CASSFRQGDGYTF
J gene: TRBJ1-4; D gene: TRBD1; V gene: TRBV20-1; clone size: many; CDR3 DNA: TGCAGTGCACCGGCCGGGACAGCGAATGAAAAACTGTTTTTT; CDR3 protein: CSAPAGTANEKLFF
J gene: TRBJ1-5; D gene: TRBD1; V gene: TRBV20-1; clone size: few; CDR3 DNA: TGCAGTGCTAGAGATGCCGACAGGGCGGCTCAGCCCCAGCATTTT; CDR3 protein: CSARDADRAAQPQHF
J gene: TRBJ1-2; D gene: NA; V gene: TRBV5-5; clone size: NA; CDR3 DNA: TGTGCCAGCAGCTTGGTGGTGGACAGAGACTTTCTCTATGGCTACACCTTC; CDR3 protein: CASSLVVDRDFLYGYTF
J gene: TRBJ2-3; D gene: TRBD2; V gene: TRBV20-1; clone size: many; CDR3 DNA: TGCAGTGTACTAGCGGACACAGATACGCAGTATTTT; CDR3 protein: CSVLADTDTQYF
J gene: TRBJ2-7; D gene: NA; V gene: TRBV5-1; clone size: many; CDR3 DNA: TGCGCCAGCAGCTTGGCTCAGACCTACGAGCAGTACTTC; CDR3 protein: CASSLAQTYEQYF
J gene: TRBJ1-2; D gene: NA; V gene: TRBV19; clone size: NA; CDR3 DNA: TGTGCCATCAAAACGGAGGGAAGCTATGGCTACACCTTC; CDR3 protein: CAIKTEGSYGYTF
J gene: TRBJ2-2; D gene: TRBD1; V gene: TRBV10-1; clone size: few; CDR3 DNA: TGCGCCAGCAGTCCTACAGGGGTTGGTACCGGGGAGCTGTTTTTT; CDR3 protein: CASSPTGVGTGELFF
J gene: TRBJ2-2; D gene: TRBD2; V gene: TRBV9; clone size: few; CDR3 DNA: TGTGCCAGCAGCGTAAGACTAGCGGGGGGAAATACCGGGGAGCTGTTTTTT; CDR3 protein: CASSVRLAGGNTGELFF
J gene: TRBJ1-2; D gene: NA; V gene: TRBV11-2; clone size: many; CDR3 DNA: TGTGCCAGCAGCTTATTCACAGGGTTTGGCTACACCTTC; CDR3 protein: CASSLFTGFGYTF
J gene: TRBJ1-3; D gene: NA; V gene: TRBV11-2; clone size: many; CDR3 DNA: TGTGCCAGCAGCTTGGCCGTAGAAAACACCATATATTTT; CDR3 protein: CASSLAVENTIYF
J gene: TRBJ1-1; D gene: NA; V gene: TRBV7-9; clone size: NA; CDR3 DNA: TGTGCCAGCAGCTTAGCGGAGGGGAACACTGAAGCTTTCTTT; CDR3 protein: CASSLAEGNTEAFF
J gene: TRBJ2-2; D gene: NA; V gene: TRBV7-9; clone size: many; CDR3 DNA: TGTGCCAGCAGCCCTTTCAGGGGGGACACCGGGGAGCTGTTTTTT; CDR3 protein: CASSPFRGDTGELFF
J gene: TRBJ2-7; D gene: NA; V gene: TRBV10-1; clone size: NA; CDR3 DNA: TGCGCCAGCAGTGACCTCGTGGGGGTCCACGAGCAGTACTTC; CDR3 protein: CASSDLVGVHEQYF
J gene: TRBJ1-6; D gene: NA; V gene: TRBV6-1; clone size: many; CDR3 DNA: TGTGCCAGCAGTAAGATCAGAGGGTCCTATAATTCACCCCTCCACTTT; CDR3 protein: CASSKIRGSYNSPLHF
J gene: TRBJ2-5; D gene: NA; V gene: TRBV28; clone size: NA; CDR3 DNA: TGTGCCAGCAGTTTACTCGAGGTCCAAGAGACCCAGTACTTC; CDR3 protein: CASSLLEVQETQYF
J gene: TRBJ2-2; D gene: NA; V gene: TRBV12-3/TRBV12-4; clone size: many; CDR3 DNA: TGTGCCAGCAGTCCCCAGAACACCGGGGAGCTGTTTTTT; CDR3 protein: CASSPQNTGELFF
J gene: TRBJ1-1; D gene: NA; V gene: TRBV6-2/TRBV6-3; clone size: NA; CDR3 DNA: TGTGCCAGCAGTTACTCCCAGGCGTTAGGGACTGAAGCTTTCTTT; CDR3 protein: CASSYSQALGTEAFF
J gene: TRBJ1-1; D gene: NA; V gene: TRBV19; clone size: many; CDR3 DNA: TGTGCCAGTAGTATGGGGGGGAGCACTGAAGCTTTCTTT; CDR3 protein: CASSMGGSTEAFF
J gene: TRBJ1-6; D gene: NA; V gene: TRBV9; clone size: few; CDR3 DNA: TGTGCCAGCAGCGCGATTGCGGGGGGAAATTCACCCCTCCACTTT; CDR3 protein: CASSAIAGGNSPLHF
J gene: TRBJ2-7; D gene: TRBD1; V gene: TRBV27; clone size: many; CDR3 DNA: TGTGCCAGCAAACCTACAGGGACAGGGCGGGAGCAGTACTTC; CDR3 protein: CASKPTGTGREQYF
J gene: TRBJ1-5; D gene: TRBD1; V gene: TRBV29-1; clone size: many; CDR3 DNA: TGCAGCGTCGCCAGGGACAGTAATCAGCCCCAGCATTTT; CDR3 protein: CSVARDSNQPQHF
J gene: TRBJ1-1; D gene: NA; V gene: TRBV11-3; clone size: many; CDR3 DNA: TGTGCCAGCAGCTTAGGGGCTGAAGCTTTCTTT; CDR3 protein: CASSLGAEAFF
J gene: TRBJ2-5; D gene: TRBD1; V gene: TRBV3-1; clone size: few; CDR3 DNA: TGTGCCAGCAGCCACCGACAGGGGTGGGAGACCCAGTACTTC; CDR3 protein: CASSHRQGWETQYF
J gene: TRBJ2-7; D gene: NA; V gene: TRBV28; clone size: NA; CDR3 DNA: TGTGCCAGCAGCCTATTTCCCCAGGGCGAGCAGTACTTC; CDR3 protein: CASSLFPQGEQYF
J gene: TRBJ1-5; D gene: NA; V gene: TRBV2; clone size: many; CDR3 DNA: TGTGCCAGCGACAGGACCGGAGGGCAGCCCCAGCATTTT; CDR3 protein: CASDRTGGQPQHF